These T cell receptor beta chains were read from a single sample in a study of cytomegalovirus exposure and HLA in healthy donors. The table came from immunoSEQ multiplex PCR; TCRdb's copy has only in-frame clones and leaves some out. The table shows tens of thousands of clones, with approximately 73% occurring only once. The specimen sequenced was PBMCs. The receptor source for this set is a man between 45 and 60 years old in good health and CMV-seronegative. The CDR3 runs from the conserved cysteine through the conserved F or W. Fields, in order: clone size, V gene, D gene, J gene, CDR3 protein, CDR3 DNA. D genes are given only for firm matches. Clone size is stated in some rows and not others, as once, few, many or a class when expanded.

.,TRBV2,.,TRBJ2-1,CATSGGLRYNEQFF,TGTGCCACCTCAGGGGGGTTAAGATACAATGAGCAGTTCTTC
.,TRBV7-3,TRBD2,TRBJ2-1,CASSLSSGGDNEQFF,TGTGCCAGCAGCTTATCAAGCGGGGGGGACAATGAGCAGTTCTTC
few,TRBV7-9,TRBD2,TRBJ2-1,CASSLAGGGEQFF,TGTGCCAGCAGCCTAGCGGGGGGGGGTGAGCAGTTCTTC
.,TRBV5-4,TRBD1,TRBJ1-6,CASSWDRGNSPLHF,TGTGCCAGCAGCTGGGACAGGGGAAATTCACCCCTCCACTTT
.,TRBV11-2,.,TRBJ1-6,CASRDQDKEHSPLHF,TGTGCCAGCAGAGACCAGGATAAGGAACATTCACCCCTCCACTTT
.,TRBV29-1,.,TRBJ2-7,CSVGSRVQDKLYF,TGCAGCGTTGGATCACGTGTTCAGGATAAATTGTACTTC
.,TRBV7-9,TRBD1,TRBJ2-3,CASSLTGEADTQYF,TGTGCCAGCAGCTTAACAGGGGAAGCAGATACGCAGTATTTT
.,TRBV6-5,.,TRBJ2-2,CASSYVSLGTGELFF,TGTGCCAGCAGTTACGTTAGTCTCGGCACCGGGGAGCTGTTTTTT
few,TRBV5-1,.,TRBJ2-7,CASSLVQGFEQYF,TGCGCCAGCAGCTTGGTGCAGGGTTTCGAGCAGTACTTC
.,TRBV5-6,.,TRBJ1-4,CASSFRTVATNEKLFF,TGTGCCAGCAGCTTCAGGACAGTTGCAACTAATGAAAAACTGTTTTTT
.,TRBV18,TRBD1,TRBJ2-7,CASSSGTGRPYEQYF,TGTGCCAGCTCGTCGGGGACAGGGAGGCCCTACGAGCAGTACTTC
.,TRBV28,.,TRBJ1-1,CASSPSGMGNTEAFF,TGTGCCAGCAGTCCCTCAGGGATGGGGAACACTGAAGCTTTCTTT
.,TRBV7-6,.,TRBJ2-5,CASSPQGIEQYF,TGTGCCAGCAGCCCACAGGGTATTGAGCAGTACTTC
.,TRBV6-5,.,TRBJ1-1,CASMPAGENTEAFF,TGTGCCAGTATGCCCGCGGGTGAGAACACTGAAGCTTTCTTT
.,TRBV6-6,TRBD1,TRBJ1-6,CALSRGNSPLHF,TGTGCCCTCTCCAGGGGGAATTCACCCCTCCACTTT
.,TRBV6-1,.,TRBJ1-2,CASSEIGGLYYGYTF,TGTGCCAGCAGTGAAATTGGGGGACTGTACTATGGCTACACCTTC
.,TRBV19,TRBD2,TRBJ2-4,CASRLRLAGGPKNIQYF,TGTGCCAGTAGACTTCGACTAGCGGGGGGGCCCAAGAACATTCAGTACTTC
.,TRBV6-1,.,TRBJ1-5,CASRPSLGEGQPQHF,TGTGCCAGCAGACCCTCACTAGGGGAGGGGCAGCCCCAGCATTTT
.,TRBV19,TRBD1,TRBJ1-1,CASRGLGDTEAFF,TGTGCCAGCAGGGGGTTGGGGGACACTGAAGCTTTCTTT
.,TRBV5-4,.,TRBJ1-5,CASSHSGQGNQPQHF,TGTGCCAGCAGCCATTCTGGGCAGGGTAATCAGCCCCAGCATTTT
.,TRBV29-1,.,TRBJ1-1,CSALRGGTEAFF,TGCAGCGCTTTACGTGGCGGCACTGAAGCTTTCTTT
.,TRBV6-1,.,TRBJ2-3,CASAFIPTDTQYF,TGTGCCAGCGCGTTTATCCCAACAGATACGCAGTATTTT
.,TRBV6-4,.,TRBJ1-6,CASSVMAAYNSPLHF,TGTGCCAGCAGTGTTATGGCGGCCTATAATTCACCCCTCCACTTT
once,TRBV25-1,TRBD2,TRBJ2-4,CASSESGGALGNIQYF,TGTGCCAGCAGTGAATCCGGGGGGGCCCTTGGAAACATTCAGTACTTC
.,TRBV7-9,.,TRBJ1-2,CASTPGAEDGYTF,TGTGCCAGCACCCCGGGTGCAGAGGATGGCTACACCTTC
.,TRBV27,TRBD1,TRBJ1-3,CASYTGVGNTIYF,TGTGCCAGCTATACAGGGGTGGGAAACACCATATATTTT
.,TRBV11-2,.,TRBJ1-6,CASSNTGLHF,TGTGCCAGCAGCAATACAGGCCTCCACTTT
once,TRBV19,TRBD2,TRBJ2-7,CASSMGGSFNEQYF,TGTGCCAGTAGTATGGGAGGGTCTTTCAACGAGCAGTACTTC
.,TRBV9,TRBD1,TRBJ2-7,CASSVTGDYEQYF,TGTGCCAGCAGCGTCACAGGGGACTACGAGCAGTACTTC